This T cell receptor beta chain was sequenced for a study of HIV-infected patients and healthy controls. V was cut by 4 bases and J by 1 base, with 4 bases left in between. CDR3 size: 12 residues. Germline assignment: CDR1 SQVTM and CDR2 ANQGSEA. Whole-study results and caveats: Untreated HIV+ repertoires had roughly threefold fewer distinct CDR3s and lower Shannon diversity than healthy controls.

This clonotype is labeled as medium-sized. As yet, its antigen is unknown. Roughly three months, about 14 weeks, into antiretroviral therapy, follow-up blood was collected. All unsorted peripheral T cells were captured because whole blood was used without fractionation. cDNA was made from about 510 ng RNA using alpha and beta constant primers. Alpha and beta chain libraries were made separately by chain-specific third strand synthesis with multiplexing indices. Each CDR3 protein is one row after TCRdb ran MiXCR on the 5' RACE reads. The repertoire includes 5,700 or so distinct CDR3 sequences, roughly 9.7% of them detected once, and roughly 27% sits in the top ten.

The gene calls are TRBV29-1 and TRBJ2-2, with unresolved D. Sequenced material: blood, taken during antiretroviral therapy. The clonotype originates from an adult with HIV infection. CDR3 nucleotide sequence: TGCAGCGTTGGCAGGAACACCGGGGAGCTGTTTTTT. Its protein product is CSVGRNTGELFF.